Following are 22 T cell receptor beta chains from one sample sequenced in a study of blood T cells in healthy people across ages (dated by TCRdb to between 2015 and 2016). Library preparation used 5' RACE. TCRdb names Illumina HiSeq 2500 as the instrument used. A second PCR of 7 to 11 cycles was run with a J-beta primer mix and a sample-barcoded 5' primer. TCRdb took the public reads, trimmed them with fastp at Q25, ran MiXCR for clone calling and kept in-frame beta chains. CDR3 protein duplicates are merged, each entry listing the most common genes and DNA. A total of about 1,500,000 distinct CDR3 sequences appear in this sample, under 30% of them only once. The ten largest clones take up 7.7% of the sample. Material for sequencing was blood. These receptors all come from a woman aged 25 to 45 in good health.

The chain joins TRBV14 to TRBJ2-3; possible D gene TRBD1, 5 bases. This CDR3 comprises 11 residues. With 2 bases removed from V and 13 bases from J, the gap between germline ends came to 10 bases. CDR1 and CDR2 from the germline V gene are SGHDN and FVKESK. In DNA form, the CDR3 reads TGTGCCAGCAGCCAACAGGGCTGGGAGTATTTT. Its translation: CASSQQGWEYF. The full variable domain, completed using reference TRBV14 and TRBJ2-3, is EAGVTQFPSHSVIEKGQTVTLRCDPISGHDNLYWYRRVMGKEIKFLLHFVKESKQDESGMPNNRFLAERTGGTYSTLKVQPAELEDSGVYFCASSQQGWEYFGPGTRLTVL.

This clonotype has more than one count but fewer than ten. CDR3 loop: CAISEAGPAIETQYF. For the CDR3, the DNA is TGTGCCATCAGTGAGGCAGGACCCGCAATCGAGACCCAGTACTTC. The chain recombines TRBV10-3 with TRBJ2-5; D is unclear. Germline V gene sequence: CDR1 ENHRY, CDR2 SYGVKD. This CDR3 is built from 15 residues. With 2 bases removed from V and 5 bases from J, the gap between germline ends came to 15 bases.

This clonotype was counted only a few times. This chain uses TRBV5-1 with TRBJ2-2; D may be TRBD1 (6 bases). The CDR3 is made up of 15 amino acids. Germline V gene data show CDR1 as SGHRS and CDR2 as YFSETQ. Trimming left V 3 bases short and J 3 bases short, with 12 bases between. CDR3 nucleotides: TGCGCCAGCAGCTCCACAGGGATCCACACCGGGGAGCTGTTTTTT. Encoded protein: CASSSTGIHTGELFF.

Notes on this clonotype: Since a much larger clone is just one base distant, this may be a read error. The V and J genes are TRBV7-9 and TRBJ2-1; D might be TRBD1 (6 bases). This CDR3 region has 16 residues. Germline CDR1 and CDR2: SEHNR and FQNEAQ (reference sequence). Trimming shortened V by 5 bases and J by 10 bases, and 24 bases separated the two germline ends. The CDR3, as DNA: TGTGCCAGCAGCCCAGGAGTGGGACACCTCATTTACGAGCAGTTCTTC. This codes for CASSPGVGHLIYEQFF.

The chain links TRBV21-1 to TRBJ2-7; TRBD2 is taken as the D call from the table, unchecked against the DNA. TRBV21-1 constitutes a pseudogene. The CDR3 consists of 15 residues. In DNA form, the CDR3 reads TGTGCCAGCCGCCCTCCGGGACTAGCGCCCTACGAGCAGTACTTC. It translates to CASRPPGLAPYEQYF.

This clonotype was seen more than once but under ten times. The chain joins TRBV28 to TRBJ1-5; maybe TRBD1 (5 bases). This CDR3 contains 16 residues. Per germline, CDR1 MDHEN and CDR2 SYDVKM. V shed 5 bases and J shed 3 bases, with 17 bases lying between them. CDR3 amino acids: CASSLFGTANNQPQHF. The CDR3 DNA reads as TGTGCCAGCAGTCTATTCGGGACCGCTAACAATCAGCCCCAGCATTTT.

The chain recombines TRBV12-3 or TRBV12-4 with TRBJ2-7; perhaps D is TRBD1 or TRBD2 (5 bases each). V was pared by 5 bases and J by 7 bases, with 15 bases between. The CDR3 has 13 amino acids. The CDR3 region is CASSEGRAWEQYF. DNA of the CDR3: TGTGCCAGCAGTGAGGGACGGGCCTGGGAGCAGTACTTC.

The genes are TRBV14 and TRBJ2-3; D not resolved. The V gene's germline CDR1 is SGHDN and CDR2 FVKESK. The CDR3 totals 13 residues. V was trimmed by 1 base and J by 8 bases, leaving 10 bases between them. CDR3 sequence (DNA): TGTGCCAGCAGCCAAGGACTTATGTTTACGCAGTATTTT. It yields the protein CASSQGLMFTQYF. The full variable domain, completed using reference TRBV14 and TRBJ2-3, is EAGVTQFPSHSVIEKGQTVTLRCDPISGHDNLYWYRRVMGKEIKFLLHFVKESKQDESGMPNNRFLAERTGGTYSTLKVQPAELEDSGVYFCASSQGLMFTQYFGPGTRLTVL.

This clonotype has at least ten counts. CDR3 in amino acids: CSGRGLREEGYTF. Written as DNA, the CDR3 is TGCAGCGGACGCGGGCTAAGGGAGGAAGGCTACACCTTC. This chain connects TRBV29-1 to TRBJ1-2; D remains ambiguous. The CDR3 is 13 residues long. The germline CDR1 and CDR2 sequences are SQVTM and ANQGSEA. Trimming stripped 7 bases from V and 8 bases from J, with 20 bases between.

This clonotype was counted between two and nine times. The V and J genes are TRBV29-1 and TRBJ2-7; maybe TRBD1 (6 bases). The CDR3 has 13 residues. V was shortened by 1 base and J by 6 bases, with 13 bases between the two germline ends. In germline, CDR1 is SQVTM, CDR2 ANQGSEA. The CDR3 reads CSVEGSGAGEQYF. The CDR3 DNA follows: TGCAGCGTTGAAGGTTCAGGGGCGGGCGAGCAGTACTTC.

The chain has TRBV14 and TRBJ2-7; possibly TRBD1 for D (5 bases). This CDR3 contains 16 residues. Trimming left V 0 bases short and J 4 bases short, with 16 bases between. The germline V gene encodes CDR1 SGHDN and CDR2 FVKESK. In DNA form, the CDR3 reads TGTGCCAGCAGCCAAGAGAGACAGAGAAAATTTTACGAGCAGTACTTC. It translates to CASSQERQRKFYEQYF.

This clonotype has only a few counts. The chain links TRBV10-3 to TRBJ2-2, with 9 bases that match TRBD1. CDR3 length equals 16 residues. The V gene end was trimmed by 6 bases and the J gene end by 5 bases; junction bases not matched to a gene: 10. Germline loops: CDR1 ENHRY, CDR2 SYGVKD. CDR3 protein: CAISLDRGVSTGELFF. Here the CDR3 DNA reads TGTGCCATCAGCTTGGACAGGGGTGTGAGTACCGGGGAGCTGTTTTTT.

The chain has TRBV2 and TRBJ1-5; D unclear. Germline-derived CDR1 and CDR2 are SNHLY and FYNNEI. This CDR3 has 13 amino acids. V lost 3 bases and J lost 5, with 8 bases in between. The CDR3 DNA reads TGTGCCAGCAGTGAGTCTGAGGATCAGCCCCAGCATTTT. It yields the protein CASSESEDQPQHF.

This clonotype was recorded many times. The rearrangement joins TRBV29-1 to TRBJ1-2; no clear D. This CDR3 is 14 amino acids long. The germline gives CDR1 SQVTM, CDR2 ANQGSEA. The V end was cut by 5 bases, the J end by 6 bases, with 19 bases between. CDR3: CSVSVPGDKNGYTF. For the CDR3, the DNA is TGCAGCGTTTCGGTCCCGGGAGACAAGAATGGCTACACCTTC.

The V and J genes are TRBV6-1 and TRBJ2-3, with 8 bases matching TRBD2. V lost 4 bases, J lost 0 bases, and 9 bases stayed unmatched. This CDR3 spans 17 amino acids. Germline CDR1 and CDR2: MNHNS and SASEGT. This chain's CDR3 is CASSAGGTVPSTDTQYF. CDR3 DNA sequence: TGTGCCAGCAGTGCGGGGGGGACCGTCCCTAGCACAGATACGCAGTATTTT.

The rearrangement joins TRBV29-1 to TRBJ1-4, with 8 bases that match TRBD1. The germline CDR1 and CDR2 sequences are SQVTM and ANQGSEA. The CDR3 spans 17 residues. Trimming removed 4 bases from V and 3 bases from J; junction bases left unmatched: 13. CDR3 sequence reads: CSVGGSDRGSANEKLFF. In nucleotides, the CDR3 is TGCAGCGTTGGAGGGTCTGACAGGGGATCAGCTAATGAAAAACTGTTTTTT.

There are a few counts of this clonotype. The rearrangement uses TRBV4-2 and TRBJ1-2; D is possibly TRBD1 (5 bases). V lost 1 base and J 6 bases, leaving 15 bases between the germline ends. Germline V gene lookup returns CDR1 LGHNA and CDR2 YNFKEQ. The CDR3 has 15 amino acids. The chain's CDR3 is CASSQVAQGRNGYTF. The DNA for the CDR3 is TGTGCCAGCAGCCAAGTCGCCCAGGGCCGAAATGGCTACACCTTC.

The V gene is TRBV20-1, the J gene TRBJ2-7, with D perhaps matching TRBD2 (5 bases). The J call may be wrong; the DNA end is better matched by TRBJ2-5. The CDR3 is made up of 11 amino acids. CDR1 DFQATT and CDR2 SNEGSKA come from the germline V gene (reference sequence). This CDR3 reads CTLKGGETQYF. In DNA form, the CDR3 reads TGCACCCTGAAAGGCGGGGAGACCCAGTACTTC.

At least ten counts were recorded for this clonotype. This rearrangement joins TRBV6-1 to TRBJ2-3, with no clear D. Trimming took 5 bases from V and 4 from J, leaving 7 bases between them. Per germline, CDR1 MNHNS and CDR2 SASEGT. This CDR3 has 12 amino acids. The CDR3 DNA sequence: TGTGCCAGCAGTCCATACTCAGATACGCAGTATTTT. Amino acid sequence: CASSPYSDTQYF.

There are many counts of this clonotype. The rearrangement links TRBV12-5 to TRBJ2-7; TRBD1 agrees at 8 bases. Per the germline V gene, CDR1 is LGHNT and CDR2 is FRNRAP. V trimming: 6 bases; J trimming: 4 bases; junction bases outside the gene matches: 11. This CDR3 has 15 residues. CDR3 sequence (DNA): TGTGCTAGTGGCCCTCCGGGACAGGACCTTTACGAGCAGTACTTC. Its translation: CASGPPGQDLYEQYF.

This clonotype has a handful of counts. Relative to the germline gene, one junction end is altered; a read error may explain this. The chain uses TRBV18 and TRBJ2-7; D remains unclear. CDR1 is KGHSH and CDR2 is LQKENI in the germline V gene. CDR3 length: 14 residues. In nucleotides, the CDR3 is TGTGCCAGCTCCCCTTTTGAGGCCGCCTACGGGCAGTACTTC. Protein sequence: CASSPFEAAYGQYF.

Ten or more counts support this clonotype. This chain links TRBV29-1 with TRBJ2-1; D possibly corresponds to TRBD2 (5 bases). The germline V gene encodes CDR1 SQVTM and CDR2 ANQGSEA. V was trimmed by 4 bases and J by 10 bases, leaving 17 bases between them. The CDR3 contains 13 residues. CDR3 residues: CSVAGGRRGEQFF. Here the CDR3 DNA reads TGCAGCGTTGCGGGCGGGCGAAGAGGGGAGCAGTTCTTC.